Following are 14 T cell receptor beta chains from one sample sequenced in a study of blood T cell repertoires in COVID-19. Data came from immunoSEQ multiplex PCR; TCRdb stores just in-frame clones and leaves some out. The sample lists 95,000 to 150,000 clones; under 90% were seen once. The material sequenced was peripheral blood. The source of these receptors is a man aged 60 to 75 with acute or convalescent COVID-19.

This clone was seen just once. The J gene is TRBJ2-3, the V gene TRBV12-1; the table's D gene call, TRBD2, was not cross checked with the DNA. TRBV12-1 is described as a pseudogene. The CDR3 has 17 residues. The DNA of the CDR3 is TGTGCCAGCAGCTTTGCTCGACTAGCGGGGCCCACAGATACGCAGTATTTT. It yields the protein CASSFARLAGPTDTQYF.

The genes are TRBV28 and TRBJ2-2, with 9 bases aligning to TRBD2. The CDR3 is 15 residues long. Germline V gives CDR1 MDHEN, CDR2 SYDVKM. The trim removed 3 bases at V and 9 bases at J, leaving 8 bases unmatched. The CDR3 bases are TGTGCCAGCAGTTTCTATAGCGGGAGTGAAAGGGAGCTGTTTTTT. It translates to CASSFYSGSERELFF.

The CDR3 DNA reads TGTGCCAGCAGCTTAGGGATTGGAGGGGTGGAGACCCAGTACTTC. It is translated as CASSLGIGGVETQYF. The chain carries TRBV13 and TRBJ2-5; D is perhaps TRBD2 (6 bases). The V and J ends lost 0 bases and 5 bases respectively, with 13 bases between them. CDR1 PRHDT and CDR2 FYEKMQ come from the germline V gene (reference sequence). The CDR3 totals 15 residues.

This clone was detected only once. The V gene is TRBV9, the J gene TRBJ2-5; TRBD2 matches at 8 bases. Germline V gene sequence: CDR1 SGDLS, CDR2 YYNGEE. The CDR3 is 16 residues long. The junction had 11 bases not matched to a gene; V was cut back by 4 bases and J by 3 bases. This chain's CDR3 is CASSPSPTGGEETQYF. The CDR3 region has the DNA TGTGCCAGCAGCCCATCTCCCACGGGGGGGGAAGAGACCCAGTACTTC.

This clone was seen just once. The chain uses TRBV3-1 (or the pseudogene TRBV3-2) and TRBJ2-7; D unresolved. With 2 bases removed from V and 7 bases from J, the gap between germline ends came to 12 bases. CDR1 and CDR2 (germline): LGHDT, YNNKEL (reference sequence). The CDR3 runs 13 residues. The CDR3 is CASSQPPIGEQYF. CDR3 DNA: TGTGCCAGCAGCCAACCCCCAATCGGGGAGCAGTACTTC.

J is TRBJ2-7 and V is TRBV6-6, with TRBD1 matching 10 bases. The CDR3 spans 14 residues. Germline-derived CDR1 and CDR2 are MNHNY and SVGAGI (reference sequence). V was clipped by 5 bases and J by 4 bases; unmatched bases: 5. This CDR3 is CASSRGQGVYEQYF. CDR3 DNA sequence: TGTGCCAGCAGTCGAGGACAGGGGGTATACGAGCAGTACTTC.

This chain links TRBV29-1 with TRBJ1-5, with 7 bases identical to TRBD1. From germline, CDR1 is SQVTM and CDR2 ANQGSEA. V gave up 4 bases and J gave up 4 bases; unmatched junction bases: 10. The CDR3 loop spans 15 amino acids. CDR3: CSVVSEGAHNQPQHF. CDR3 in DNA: TGCAGCGTTGTATCTGAGGGGGCGCATAATCAGCCCCAGCATTTT.

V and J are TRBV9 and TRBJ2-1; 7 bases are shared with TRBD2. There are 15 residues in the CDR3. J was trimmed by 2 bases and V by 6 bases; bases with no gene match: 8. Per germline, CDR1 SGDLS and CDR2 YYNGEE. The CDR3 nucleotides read TGTGCCAGCACCCCTGGGGGGGGGACCTACAATGAGCAGTTCTTC. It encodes CASTPGGGTYNEQFF. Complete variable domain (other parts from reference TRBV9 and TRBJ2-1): DSGVTQTPKHLITATGQRVTLRCSPRSGDLSVYWYQQSLDQGLQFLIQYYNGEERAKGNILERFSAQQFPDLHSELNLSSLELGDSALYFCASTPGGGTYNEQFFGPGTRLTVL.

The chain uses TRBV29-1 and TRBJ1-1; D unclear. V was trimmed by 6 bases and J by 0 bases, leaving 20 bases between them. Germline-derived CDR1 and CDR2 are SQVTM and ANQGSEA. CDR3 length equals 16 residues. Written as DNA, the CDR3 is TGCAGCGTGGTCCAAAGGGTAGAGCGGATGAACACTGAAGCTTTCTTT. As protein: CSVVQRVERMNTEAFF.

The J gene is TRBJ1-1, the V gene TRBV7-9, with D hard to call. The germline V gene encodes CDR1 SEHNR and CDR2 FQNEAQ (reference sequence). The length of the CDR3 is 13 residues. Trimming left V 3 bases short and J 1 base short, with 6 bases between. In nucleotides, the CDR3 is TGTGCCAGCAGCTTTGGCGGGAACACTGAAGCTTTCTTT. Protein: CASSFGGNTEAFF.

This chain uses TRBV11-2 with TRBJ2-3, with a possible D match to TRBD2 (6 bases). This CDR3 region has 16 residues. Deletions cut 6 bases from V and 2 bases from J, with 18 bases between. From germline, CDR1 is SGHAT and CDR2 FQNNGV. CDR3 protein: CASSPRLELSTDTQYF. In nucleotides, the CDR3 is TGTGCCAGCAGTCCTAGACTAGAACTGTCCACAGATACGCAGTATTTT.

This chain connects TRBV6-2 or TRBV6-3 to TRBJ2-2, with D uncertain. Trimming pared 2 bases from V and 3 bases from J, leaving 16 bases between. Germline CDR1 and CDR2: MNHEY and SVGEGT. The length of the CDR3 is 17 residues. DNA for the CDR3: TGTGCCAGCAGTTACCGAAAGAAGAACAGCTACACCGGGGAGCTGTTTTTT. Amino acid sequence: CASSYRKKNSYTGELFF.

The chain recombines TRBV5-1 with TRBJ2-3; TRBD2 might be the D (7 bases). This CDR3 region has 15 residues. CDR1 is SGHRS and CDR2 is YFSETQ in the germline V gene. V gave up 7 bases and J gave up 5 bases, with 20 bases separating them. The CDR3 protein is CASGFGGGTGDTQYF. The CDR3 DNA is TGCGCCAGCGGTTTTGGCGGGGGCACGGGAGATACGCAGTATTTT.

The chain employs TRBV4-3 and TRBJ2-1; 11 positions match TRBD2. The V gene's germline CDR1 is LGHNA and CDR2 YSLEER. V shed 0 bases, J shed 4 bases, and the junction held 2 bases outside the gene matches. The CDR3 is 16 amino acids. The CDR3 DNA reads TGCGCCAGCAGCCAAGAACTAGCGGGAGCTTACAATGAGCAGTTCTTC. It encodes CASSQELAGAYNEQFF.